The T cell receptor (beta chain) described here comes from a study of coeliac disease. TCRdb's table, derived via immunoSEQ multiplex PCR, lists solely in-frame clones and lacks some. Among several thousand clones listed, around three fifths were seen once. A word on this clone: What it binds is unknown.

Study-level points and caveats: Few TRB amino acid sequences were shared between samples; most were unique.

V was trimmed by 3 bases and J by 1 base, leaving 13 bases between them. Germline lookup yields CDR1 MNHNS and CDR2 SASEGT. There are 16 residues in the CDR3. The genes are TRBV6-1 and TRBJ1-5; possibly TRBD1 for D (5 bases). Specimen: lymphocytes from the gut lamina propria. The sequence derives from a man aged 65 to 79 without celiac disease. CDR3: CASSEVLRASNQPQHF. CDR3 DNA: TGTGCCAGCAGTGAGGTTCTCAGGGCCAGCAATCAGCCCCAGCATTTT.